Sequencing of this T cell receptor beta chain was carried out in a study of T cells after yellow fever vaccination. The ends lost 6 bases at V and 9 bases at J; junction bases unmatched: 11. The CDR3 sequence is 15 residues long. The germline gives CDR1 DFQATT, CDR2 SNEGSKA (reference sequence). Study-wide points: The secondary T-cell response peaked on day 5, not day 15, but was weaker. It was a small share of clonotypes that appeared in both CD4 and CD8 compartments.

About this clonotype itself: The target antigen is unknown.

TCRdb independently ran MiXCR on the 5' RACE reads; one entry per CDR3 protein. The data show hundreds of thousands of distinct CDR3 sequences, approximately 13% seen once. Material: PBMCs, obtained on the day of the yellow fever booster vaccination. The clonotype was recovered from a man aged 30-40 years who received the YFV17D yellow fever vaccine. The genes are TRBV20-1 and TRBJ2-1, with 13 bases lining up with TRBD2. CDR3 DNA: TGCAGTGCGGCAACGACTAGCGGGAGGAGGAGTGAGCAGTTCTTC. It translates to CSAATTSGRRSEQFF.